This T cell receptor beta chain derives from a study of cytomegalovirus exposure and HLA in healthy donors. Study-wide results and caveats: Information on immune exposure was restricted to one variable (CMV serostatus).

PCR involved 60 Vbeta and 13 Jbeta primers. Here immunoSEQ multiplex PCR was the method, and the copy in TCRdb shows in-frame clones only, minus some. The sample holds approximately 140,000 clones; over 60% are singletons and the top ten take approximately 1.6%. In the case of this clone: The antigen remains unidentified.

The trim removed 5 bases at V and 9 bases at J, leaving 10 bases unmatched. Per germline, CDR1 MDHEN and CDR2 SYDVKM. The CDR3 has 14 amino acids. The rearrangement links TRBV28 to TRBJ2-4; 7 bases are shared with TRBD1. Sequencing was carried out using PBMCs. This receptor was obtained from a woman aged 18-29 years in good health and CMV-seronegative. CDR3: CASSPPTGQTIQYF. The DNA for the CDR3 is TGTGCCAGCAGTCCCCCGACAGGGCAGACCATTCAGTACTTC. Full variable domain (missing parts from reference TRBV28 and TRBJ2-4): DVKVTQSSRYLVKRTGEKVFLECVQDMDHENMFWYRQDPGLGLRLIYFSYDVKMKEKGDIPEGYSVSREKKERFSLILESASTNQTSMYLCASSPPTGQTIQYFGAGTRLSVL.